The 22 T cell receptor beta chains listed next were all sequenced from one sample in a study of blood T cell repertoires in COVID-19 (TCRdb year 2020). Receptors were amplified or captured by the immunoSEQ multiplex PCR assay. Entries here come from immuneACCESS through TCRdb and include only in-frame sequences with V and J called. Some clones fail to appear in such tables; in the studies checked, an unresolved V gene covers under half of the shortfall, and the cause of the remainder is unknown. The sample table holds fewer than 250,000 clones, of which approximately 91% were seen once. Together, the top ten hold under 0.9% of the sample. Sequencing was done on a sample of peripheral blood. All receptors come from a man between 40 and 49 years old with acute or convalescent COVID-19.

V and J are TRBV4-1 and TRBJ1-1, with 12 bases lining up with TRBD1. CDR3 size: 17 residues. Germline values: CDR1 MGHRA, CDR2 YSYEKL. Trimming at V came to 4 bases and at J to 4 bases, leaving 10 bases not matched to a gene. The CDR3 sequence is CASSPMGQGASSTEAFF. The DNA of the CDR3 is TGCGCCAGCAGCCCTATGGGACAGGGGGCGTCGAGCACTGAAGCTTTCTTT.

The chain has TRBV4-1 and TRBJ2-3; 9 positions match TRBD2. This CDR3 is built from 16 residues. Unmatched junction bases numbered 5, after V lost 1 base and J lost 3 bases. From germline, CDR1 is MGHRA and CDR2 YSYEKL. CDR3 amino acids: CASSQGLAGFTDTQYF. CDR3 nucleotide sequence: TGCGCCAGCAGCCAAGGCCTAGCGGGGTTTACAGATACGCAGTATTTT.

The chain employs TRBV7-3 and TRBJ1-6; D is unresolved. The V end was cut by 1 base, the J end by 5 bases, with 12 bases between. This CDR3 is built from 16 residues. Germline assignment: CDR1 SGHTA and CDR2 FQGTGA. CDR3 in amino acids: CASSLMVPPNNSPLHF. For the CDR3, the DNA is TGTGCCAGCAGCTTAATGGTTCCCCCTAATAATTCACCCCTCCACTTT.

The rearrangement links TRBV12-3 or TRBV12-4 to TRBJ1-1; D not certain. There are 12 residues in the CDR3. The V gene lost 3 bases and the J gene lost 8 bases, with 10 bases spanning the gap. The CDR3 spells CASSFFLSEAFF. The CDR3 DNA sequence: TGTGCCAGCAGTTTCTTCCTTTCGGAAGCTTTCTTT.

This chain connects TRBV2 to TRBJ2-7; D possibly corresponds to TRBD1 (6 bases). Germline V gives CDR1 SNHLY, CDR2 FYNNEI. The CDR3 has 14 amino acids. Trimming took off 5 bases at V and 4 bases at J, with 15 bases between the two ends. CDR3 coding DNA: TGTGCCAGCAGTCCAGAAAGGGGGTCATACGAGCAGTACTTC. Protein: CASSPERGSYEQYF.

The V and J genes are TRBV7-2 and TRBJ2-7; D unresolved. Germline assignment: CDR1 SGHTA and CDR2 FQGNSA. Trimming removed 1 base from V and 2 bases from J, with 9 bases in between. This CDR3 spans 14 amino acids. CDR3 region: CASSLGRLTYEQYF. CDR3 nucleotides: TGTGCCAGCAGCTTAGGCCGCCTAACCTACGAGCAGTACTTC.

This clone was counted once. This chain connects TRBV7-9 to TRBJ1-5; D is ambiguous. The CDR3 runs 13 residues. Trimming stripped 1 base from V and 8 bases from J, with 9 bases between. Germline CDR1 SEHNR, CDR2 FQNEAQ (reference sequence). CDR3 nucleotide sequence: TGTGCCAGCAGCTTAGGAGTAACGGAGCCCCAGCATTTT. Translation: CASSLGVTEPQHF.

This chain uses TRBV11-2 with TRBJ2-5; 8 nucleotides line up with TRBD2. The germline CDR1 and CDR2 sequences are SGHAT and FQNNGV. V was pared by 4 bases and J by 4 bases, with 8 bases of the junction left unmatched. The CDR3 sequence is 15 residues long. The CDR3 reads CASSSMRGALETQYF. In DNA, the CDR3 is TGTGCCAGCAGCTCCATGCGGGGGGCGTTAGAGACCCAGTACTTC. Combining the CDR3 with reference TRBV11-2 and TRBJ2-5 gives the whole variable domain EAGVAQSPRYKIIEKRQSVAFWCNPISGHATLYWYQQILGQGPKLLIQFQNNGVVDDSQLPKDRFSAERLKGVDSTLKIQPAKLEDSAVYLCASSSMRGALETQYFGPGTRLLVL.

V and J are TRBV27 and TRBJ2-7; 8 nucleotides align to TRBD1. V trimming: 7 bases; J trimming: 2 bases; junction bases outside the gene matches: 10. The V gene's germline CDR1 is MNHEY and CDR2 SMNVEV (reference sequence). This CDR3 comprises 15 residues. This CDR3 is CASTNSGTGTYEQYF. DNA of the CDR3: TGTGCCAGCACAAACTCCGGGACAGGTACCTACGAGCAGTACTTC.

This clone appeared once. The DNA of the CDR3 is TGTGCCAGCAGCAAGGGGGCGAACACTGAAGCTTTCTTT. Translating it yields CASSKGANTEAFF. The chain recombines TRBV25-1 with TRBJ1-1; 7 positions match TRBD1. The germline V gene has CDR1 MGHDK and CDR2 SYGVNS. The CDR3 consists of 13 residues. V was pared by 6 bases and J by 1 base, with 2 bases of the junction left unmatched.

The chain recombines TRBV27 with TRBJ2-1, with 8 nucleotides matching TRBD2. Germline-derived CDR1 and CDR2 are MNHEY and SMNVEV (reference sequence). There are 18 residues in the CDR3. With 2 bases clipped from V and 2 bases from J, the junction kept 11 bases outside the gene matches. The CDR3 region is CASSLEGPSGSPYNEQFF. Written as DNA, the CDR3 is TGTGCCAGCAGTTTAGAGGGGCCCAGCGGGAGCCCCTACAATGAGCAGTTCTTC.

This clone was detected once. This chain joins TRBV5-6 and TRBJ1-2; 9 bases align to TRBD1. The J segment lost 8 bases and the V segment lost 1 base, leaving 3 bases of the junction unmatched. The germline V gene has CDR1 SGHDT and CDR2 YYEEEE. CDR3 length: 13 amino acids. The CDR3 region is CASSLWDREGYTF. The CDR3 DNA reads as TGTGCCAGCAGCTTGTGGGACAGGGAGGGCTACACCTTC.

The chain carries TRBV5-1 and TRBJ2-5; possibly TRBD1 for D (5 bases). Germline V lookup: CDR1 SGHRS, CDR2 YFSETQ. V was trimmed by 2 bases and J by 1 base, leaving 9 bases between them. This CDR3 is built from 14 residues. The CDR3 bases are TGCGCCAGCAGCTTCGACAGCACCCAAGAGACCCAGTACTTC. This codes for CASSFDSTQETQYF.

This clone turned up a few times. J is TRBJ1-5 and V is TRBV6-5, with TRBD1 as a possible D gene (5 bases). This CDR3 has 14 residues. Germline V gene lookup returns CDR1 MNHEY and CDR2 SVGAGI. Between the trimmed V and J ends, which lost 6 bases and 7 bases, there was a span of 16 bases. The CDR3 is CASRGGGIRQPQHF. DNA of the CDR3: TGTGCCAGCAGAGGTGGGGGGATCCGGCAGCCCCAGCATTTT.

The V and J genes are TRBV30 and TRBJ1-1; D remains ambiguous. Trimming took off 1 base at V and 11 bases at J, with 11 bases between the two ends. Germline V gene data show CDR1 as GTSNPN and CDR2 as SVGIG (reference sequence). This CDR3 has 11 residues. This CDR3 is CAWSDRDAAFF. Written as DNA, the CDR3 is TGTGCCTGGAGTGACCGGGATGCGGCTTTCTTT.

DNA for the CDR3: TGTGCCAGCAGAAAGATCGGACAGGGAAACTATGGCTACACCTTC. Amino acids: CASRKIGQGNYGYTF. The chain recombines TRBV9 with TRBJ1-2, with 8 bases aligning to TRBD1. Unmatched junction bases numbered 8, after V lost 5 bases and J lost 2 bases. The CDR3 spans 15 residues. In germline, CDR1 is SGDLS, CDR2 YYNGEE. The variable domain in full, completed from reference TRBV9 and TRBJ1-2, reads DSGVTQTPKHLITATGQRVTLRCSPRSGDLSVYWYQQSLDQGLQFLIQYYNGEERAKGNILERFSAQQFPDLHSELNLSSLELGDSALYFCASRKIGQGNYGYTFGSGTRLTVV.

The chain recombines TRBV5-6 with TRBJ2-1; D is uncertain. Germline V gene lookup returns CDR1 SGHDT and CDR2 YYEEEE. The V end lost 4 bases, the J end lost 3 bases, and 11 bases lay between the germline ends. There are 14 residues in the CDR3. The CDR3 nucleotides read TGTGCCAGCAGCCCCGGGTATTACTACAATGAGCAGTTCTTC. Translation gives CASSPGYYYNEQFF.

The chain employs TRBV6-2 or TRBV6-3 and TRBJ2-3; 9 bases fit TRBD1. CDR1 is MNHEY, CDR2 SVGEGT, per germline. With 2 bases clipped from V and 4 bases from J, the junction kept 19 bases outside the gene matches. This CDR3 spans 20 amino acids. This chain's CDR3 is CASSYLGTGISLLRSDTQYF. The CDR3 DNA reads as TGTGCCAGCAGTTACCTGGGGACAGGGATCTCCTTACTACGCTCAGATACGCAGTATTTT.

J is TRBJ1-2 and V is TRBV6-5; D is unclear. CDR3 length: 15 residues. Trimming cost V 6 bases and J 5 bases, with 19 bases left between them. In germline, CDR1 is MNHEY, CDR2 SVGAGI. CDR3 loop: CASRVGLPGPYGYTF. In DNA form, the CDR3 reads TGTGCCAGCAGAGTAGGACTCCCCGGACCTTATGGCTACACCTTC.

This clone has a single count. The chain recombines TRBV7-3 with TRBJ2-1; weak D call: TRBD1 (6 bases). V lost 0 bases and J lost 1, with 7 bases in between. Germline V gene lookup returns CDR1 SGHTA and CDR2 FQGTGA. This CDR3 contains 15 residues. This CDR3 is CASSLTQGSYNEQFF. The CDR3 coding sequence is TGTGCCAGCAGCTTAACGCAGGGGTCCTACAATGAGCAGTTCTTC.

V and J are TRBV19 and TRBJ2-3, with D uncertain. The CDR3 extends over 13 amino acids. The V end lost 7 bases, the J end lost 0 bases, and 8 bases lay between the germline ends. Germline CDR1 LNHDA, CDR2 SQIVND (reference sequence). The CDR3 DNA follows: TGTGCCAGTAATTCAGGCAGCACAGATACGCAGTATTTT. It codes for CASNSGSTDTQYF.

The chain combines TRBV2 with TRBJ2-3, with 7 bases identical to TRBD2. Germline assignment: CDR1 SNHLY and CDR2 FYNNEI. V trimming: 7 bases; J trimming: 3 bases; junction bases outside the gene matches: 7. This CDR3 is built from 14 residues. The DNA of the CDR3 is TGTGCCAGCACTGCGGGGGATAGGACAGATACGCAGTATTTT. Translation gives CASTAGDRTDTQYF.